The 20 T cell receptor beta chains listed next were all sequenced from one sample in a study of response to subunit inactivated influenza vaccine. TCRdb reprocessed the RT-PCR reads with MiXCR, giving one entry per CDR3 protein. Among roughly 460,000 distinct CDR3 sequences listed, 10% to 11% were seen once. This sample comprised PBMCs from blood, obtained more than 35 days after vaccination. The receptors originated from a man over 45 who received an inactivated influenza vaccine.

This clonotype was seen a few times. This chain uses TRBV7-8 with TRBJ2-3; 12 bases agree with TRBD2. Germline V gene lookup returns CDR1 SGHVS and CDR2 FQNEAQ. The length of the CDR3 is 16 residues. The J segment lost 3 bases and the V segment lost 4 bases, leaving 5 bases of the junction unmatched. CDR3 sequence: CASSWASGRGTDTQYF. CDR3 sequence (DNA): TGTGCCAGCAGCTGGGCTAGCGGGAGGGGAACAGATACGCAGTATTTT.

The chain links TRBV7-9 to TRBJ1-1, with D perhaps TRBD1 (6 bases). V gave up 1 base and J gave up 6 bases, with 9 bases separating them. The CDR3 covers 13 residues. Looked up from germline, CDR1 is SEHNR and CDR2 is FQNEAQ (reference sequence). The CDR3 region has the DNA TGTGCCAGCAGCTTAGAACAGGGATCTGAAGCTTTCTTT. Translation gives CASSLEQGSEAFF.

Points on this clonotype: This sequence may be a read error, since a much larger clone differs from it by one base. The chain carries TRBV11-2 and TRBJ2-1; possibly TRBD1 for D (6 bases). Germline V gene sequence: CDR1 SGHAT, CDR2 FQNNGV. CDR3 length: 17 amino acids. CDR3 region: CASSLVRGRARYKEQFF. DNA of the CDR3: TGTGCCAGCAGCTTAGTCAGGGGTAGGGCACGATACAAGGAGCAGTTCTTC.

The chain has TRBV4-1 and TRBJ1-2; D unclear. The CDR3 length is 14 residues. V dropped 1 base and J dropped 0 bases, with 6 bases sitting between them. Germline V lookup: CDR1 MGHRA, CDR2 YSYEKL. The CDR3 DNA is TGCGCCAGCAGCCAAGGGGCGGCTAACTATGGCTACACCTTC. This sequence encodes CASSQGAANYGYTF.

DNA of the CDR3: TGTGCCAGCAGTCTATCAGGGGGGTCCGGGGAGCTGTTTTTT. Amino acid sequence: CASSLSGGSGELFF. The V and J genes are TRBV7-2 and TRBJ2-2; TRBD1 might be the D (7 bases). V was pared by 6 bases and J by 6 bases, with 14 bases between. In germline, CDR1 is SGHTA, CDR2 FQGNSA. There are 14 residues in the CDR3.

V gene TRBV18 combines with J gene TRBJ2-1; TRBD2 matches 9 bases. The J segment lost 4 bases and the V segment lost 5 bases, leaving 3 bases of the junction unmatched. CDR3 length equals 14 residues. Germline lookup yields CDR1 KGHSH and CDR2 LQKENI. The CDR3 here is CASSTAGGYNEQFF. Written as DNA, the CDR3 is TGTGCCAGCTCAACAGCGGGAGGATACAATGAGCAGTTCTTC.

V and J are TRBV12-3 or TRBV12-4 and TRBJ2-7; TRBD2 agrees at 7 bases. The ends lost 6 bases at V and 6 bases at J; junction bases unmatched: 5. CDR3 length: 12 amino acids. This CDR3 is CASSRGVGEQYF. The CDR3 nucleotides read TGTGCCAGCAGCCGGGGGGTCGGCGAGCAGTACTTC.

V and J are TRBV5-1 and TRBJ2-5; 9 nucleotides line up with TRBD2. J gave up 0 bases and V 0 bases, and 3 bases lay outside the gene matches. CDR3 length: 16 residues. Germline V gives CDR1 SGHRS, CDR2 YFSETQ. The CDR3 loop reads CASSLASGGNQETQYF. The CDR3 DNA reads as TGCGCCAGCAGCTTGGCCAGCGGGGGGAACCAAGAGACCCAGTACTTC.

This clonotype was observed a few times. This chain joins TRBV4-3 and TRBJ2-2; D is unclear. Germline CDR1 reads LGHNA; CDR2 reads YSLEER. The CDR3 has 13 residues. Trimming shortened V by 0 bases and J by 7 bases, and 6 bases separated the two germline ends. The CDR3 nucleotides read TGCGCCAGCAGCCAAGATTATAACGGGGAGCTGTTTTTT. Protein product: CASSQDYNGELFF.

This clonotype was observed a handful of times. The V gene is TRBV12-3 or TRBV12-4, the J gene TRBJ1-2, with a weak D call TRBD1 (5 bases). The V and J ends lost 3 bases and 4 bases respectively, with 12 bases between them. The CDR3 extends over 14 amino acids. DNA of the CDR3: TGTGCCAGCAGTTTCAGGGACGGGCCCTATGGCTACACCTTC. Translating gives CASSFRDGPYGYTF.

In this sample, this clonotype turned up many times. This chain links TRBV10-3 with TRBJ1-2, with 7 nucleotides matching TRBD1. The germline CDR1 and CDR2 sequences are ENHRY and SYGVKD. V shed 5 bases and J 2 bases; nucleotides not matched to a gene: 5. The CDR3 runs 14 residues. CDR3 loop: CAISRQGQNYGYTF. CDR3 sequence (DNA): TGTGCCATCAGTAGACAGGGCCAAAACTATGGCTACACCTTC.

The CDR3: CSVGWRGGLIYEQYF. DNA for the CDR3: TGCAGCGTGGGGTGGAGGGGGGGCTTAATCTACGAGCAGTACTTC. This chain uses TRBV29-1 with TRBJ2-7, with D maybe TRBD2 (7 bases). V was pared by 6 bases and J by 3 bases, with 21 bases between. This CDR3 is built from 15 residues. The germline gives CDR1 SQVTM, CDR2 ANQGSEA.

In this sample, this clonotype turned up a few times. The chain links TRBV4-2 to TRBJ1-1, with D unclear. V lost 4 bases and J lost 1, with 10 bases in between. CDR1 and CDR2 (germline): LGHNA, YNFKEQ. This CDR3 spans 14 amino acids. CDR3 coding DNA: TGTGCCAGCAGCCCCTTTGTTGGGAACACTGAAGCTTTCTTT. Translation: CASSPFVGNTEAFF.

V usage is TRBV6-5 and J usage is TRBJ2-2; TRBD2 is a possible D gene (5 bases). The germline V gene encodes CDR1 MNHEY and CDR2 SVGAGI. Trimming pared 3 bases from V and 0 bases from J, leaving 11 bases between. The CDR3 runs to 16 residues. CDR3 residues: CASSYGVLANTGELFF. The DNA of the CDR3 is TGTGCCAGCAGTTATGGTGTACTAGCGAACACCGGGGAGCTGTTTTTT.

This clonotype came up many times. The rearrangement joins TRBV15 to TRBJ2-2; a weak D match, TRBD2 (6 bases). There are 15 residues in the CDR3. Germline V gene lookup returns CDR1 LNHNV and CDR2 YYDKDF (reference sequence). V was cut by 5 bases and J by 3 bases, with 13 bases left in between. CDR3 sequence (DNA): TGTGCCACCAGCCTGGGACTGCCTCACACCGGGGAGCTGTTTTTT. Amino acids: CATSLGLPHTGELFF.

This clonotype appeared many times. The J gene is TRBJ1-4, the V gene TRBV12-3 or TRBV12-4; TRBD1 matches 7 bases. The CDR3 covers 14 residues. J was trimmed by 7 bases and V by 5 bases; bases with no gene match: 7. DNA of the CDR3: TGTGCCAGCAGTGCTGACAGGGAGGGTGAAAAACTGTTTTTT. Its translation: CASSADREGEKLFF.

The chain uses TRBV4-1 and TRBJ2-5; 9 nucleotides align to TRBD2. V gave up 2 bases and J gave up 4 bases; unmatched junction bases: 8. This CDR3 is built from 16 residues. Germline V gives CDR1 MGHRA, CDR2 YSYEKL. The CDR3 sequence: CASSQTGAGGGETQYF. CDR3 coding DNA: TGCGCCAGCAGCCAAACTGGAGCGGGGGGCGGAGAGACCCAGTACTTC.

In this sample, this clonotype turned up many times. The chain uses TRBV3-1 and TRBJ2-1, with D unclear. The CDR3 totals 13 residues. Trimming took 3 bases from V and 10 from J, leaving 13 bases between them. The germline gives CDR1 LGHDT, CDR2 YNNKEL (reference sequence). The CDR3 sequence is CASSHQQIGEQFF. In DNA, the CDR3 is TGTGCCAGCAGCCACCAACAGATCGGCGAGCAGTTCTTC.

Regarding this clonotype: A read error is possible here, since a much larger clone lies one base away. V gene TRBV20-1 combines with J gene TRBJ2-3; no definite D call. This CDR3 region has 15 residues. Germline loops: CDR1 DFQATT, CDR2 SNEGSKA (reference sequence). V shed 0 bases and J shed 4 bases, with 14 bases lying between them. CDR3 sequence: CSARDGVGWADTQYF. CDR3 coding DNA: TGCAGTGCTAGAGATGGTGTGGGGTGGGCAGATACGCAGTATTTT.

There are many counts of this clonotype. The V gene is TRBV5-1, the J gene TRBJ2-7; 10 nucleotides align to TRBD2. Unmatched junction bases numbered 6, after V lost 2 bases and J lost 4 bases. The CDR3 is made up of 15 amino acids. CDR1 and CDR2 from the germline V gene are SGHRS and YFSETQ. CDR3 region: CASSLTGTSVYEQYF. The CDR3 DNA reads as TGCGCCAGCAGCTTAACCGGGACTAGCGTGTACGAGCAGTACTTC.